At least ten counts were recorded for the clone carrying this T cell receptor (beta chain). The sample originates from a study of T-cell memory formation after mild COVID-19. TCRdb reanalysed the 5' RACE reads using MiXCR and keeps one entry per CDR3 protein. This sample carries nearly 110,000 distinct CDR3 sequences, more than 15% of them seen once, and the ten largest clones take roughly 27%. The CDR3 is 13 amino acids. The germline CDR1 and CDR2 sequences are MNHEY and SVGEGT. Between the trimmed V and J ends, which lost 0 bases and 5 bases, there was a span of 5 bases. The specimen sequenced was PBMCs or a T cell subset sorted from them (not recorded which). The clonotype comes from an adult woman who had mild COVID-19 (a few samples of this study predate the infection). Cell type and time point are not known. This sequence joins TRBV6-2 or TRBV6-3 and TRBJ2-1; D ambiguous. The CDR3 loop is CASSYSSNNEQFF. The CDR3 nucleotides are TGTGCCAGCAGTTACTCGTCTAACAATGAGCAGTTCTTC.